One and the same sample provided the 13 T cell receptor beta chains below, sequenced in a study of cytomegalovirus exposure and HLA in healthy donors. Researchers ran the PCR with 60 Vbeta and 13 Jbeta primers. Using immunoSEQ multiplex PCR, the repertoire was profiled, and TCRdb retains in-frame clones only, with some absent. The repertoire holds tens of thousands of clones, 73% seen once, with roughly 5.9% in the top ten. The specimen sequenced was PBMCs. These receptors originate from a middle-aged man in good health and CMV-seronegative.

This chain joins TRBV19 and TRBJ1-3, with D perhaps TRBD1 (5 bases). Germline-derived CDR1 and CDR2 are LNHDA and SQIVND (reference sequence). Between the trimmed V and J ends, which lost 5 bases and 1 base, there was a span of 6 bases. The CDR3 is made up of 13 amino acids. The CDR3 region is CASSAGSGNTIYF. The DNA of the CDR3 is TGTGCCAGTAGTGCAGGGTCTGGAAACACCATATATTTT.

This clone was detected a few times. The chain recombines TRBV6-1 with TRBJ2-2; unclear D gene. The germline V gene encodes CDR1 MNHNS and CDR2 SASEGT. Trimming removed 5 bases from V and 5 bases from J, with 6 bases in between. The CDR3 runs 12 residues. The CDR3 spells CASSKTTGELFF. In DNA, the CDR3 is TGTGCCAGCAGTAAGACAACCGGGGAGCTGTTTTTT.

The V and J genes are TRBV5-1 and TRBJ2-1; TRBD2 might be the D (6 bases). V dropped 0 bases and J dropped 8 bases, with 12 bases sitting between them. The CDR3 covers 14 residues. Germline V gene data show CDR1 as SGHRS and CDR2 as YFSETQ. The DNA for the CDR3 is TGCGCCAGCAGCTTGGGGACTACCGTCTATGAGCAGTTCTTC. It specifies CASSLGTTVYEQFF.

This clone turned up a few times. The chain is built from TRBV7-9 and TRBJ2-7; D not certain. Germline CDR1 is SEHNR and CDR2 is FQNEAQ (reference sequence). V gave up 2 bases and J gave up 5 bases, with 10 bases separating them. The CDR3 totals 13 residues. The CDR3 loop reads CASSLSATDEQYF. The CDR3, as DNA: TGTGCCAGCAGCTTATCGGCTACAGACGAGCAGTACTTC.

V and J are TRBV4-1 and TRBJ1-5, with D perhaps TRBD1 (5 bases). V dropped 5 bases and J dropped 6 bases, with 20 bases sitting between them. This CDR3 contains 16 residues. Germline V CDR1 and CDR2: MGHRA, YSYEKL. CDR3 protein: CASSGEGGGAGQPQHF. The CDR3 region has the DNA TGCGCCAGCAGCGGGGAGGGTGGGGGTGCGGGTCAGCCCCAGCATTTT.

In regard to this clone: At one end the junction does not follow the germline gene, possibly because of a read error. This chain links TRBV7-7 with TRBJ1-1; 8 bases are shared with TRBD1. The CDR3 is 16 amino acids. Germline CDR1 is SSHAT and CDR2 is FNYEAQ (reference sequence). The DNA for the CDR3 is TGTGCTAGCAGCTACTCTCGACAGGGGATGAACACTGAAGCTTTCTTT. Residues: CASSYSRQGMNTEAFF.

This clone occurred once. The chain combines TRBV5-6 with TRBJ2-5; 8 bases fit TRBD2. The germline CDR1 and CDR2 sequences are SGHDT and YYEEEE. The CDR3 is 13 residues long. V lost 4 bases to trimming and J lost 3 bases; unmatched junction nucleotides: 2. CDR3 in amino acids: CASSAGLEETQYF. The DNA of the CDR3 is TGTGCCAGCAGCGCGGGACTAGAAGAGACCCAGTACTTC.

Written as DNA, the CDR3 is TGTGCCACCCGGACGGGGGGCTCACCCCTCCACTTT. Amino acids: CATRTGGSPLHF. This chain joins TRBV6-1 and TRBJ1-6; D perhaps matches TRBD1 (6 bases). Trimming cost V 10 bases and J 10 bases, with 14 bases left between them. CDR1 and CDR2 (germline): MNHNS, SASEGT. The CDR3 runs to 12 residues.

This chain joins TRBV19 and TRBJ2-6; 9 bases line up with TRBD1. The germline CDR1 and CDR2 sequences are LNHDA and SQIVND (reference sequence). This CDR3 spans 17 amino acids. Losses at the gene ends were 5 bases for V and 2 bases for J; bases not matched to a gene: 7. The CDR3 reads CASSPTGGKAGANVLTF. In nucleotides, the CDR3 is TGTGCCAGTAGTCCGACAGGGGGGAAAGCTGGGGCCAACGTCCTGACTTTC.

The chain joins TRBV6-1 to TRBJ2-3, with 9 bases identical to TRBD1. The CDR3 totals 15 residues. The germline CDR1 and CDR2 sequences are MNHNS and SASEGT. V shed 4 bases and J 1 base; nucleotides not matched to a gene: 3. The chain's CDR3 is CASSGDRGGTDTQYF. The CDR3 bases are TGTGCCAGCAGTGGAGACAGGGGGGGCACAGATACGCAGTATTTT.

This chain links TRBV5-4 with TRBJ2-3; 10 nucleotides line up with TRBD1. CDR3 length: 16 amino acids. Trimming at V came to 4 bases and at J to 6 bases, leaving 11 bases not matched to a gene. The V gene's germline CDR1 is SGHNT and CDR2 YYREEE (reference sequence). The CDR3 DNA reads as TGTGCCAGCAGCCCTACTTACGGGACAGGGGTGGATACGCAGTATTTT. Encoded protein: CASSPTYGTGVDTQYF.

This sequence joins TRBV4-1 and TRBJ2-1; 7 positions match TRBD1. In germline, CDR1 is MGHRA, CDR2 YSYEKL. V trimming: 4 bases; J trimming: 4 bases; junction bases outside the gene matches: 7. CDR3 length equals 15 residues. DNA for the CDR3: TGCGCCAGCAGCCCTGACAGGGAATCGTACAATGAGCAGTTCTTC. This encodes CASSPDRESYNEQFF.

The rearrangement joins TRBV2 to TRBJ2-3; D possibly corresponds to TRBD2 (6 bases). The CDR3 is 15 residues long. V lost 2 bases to trimming and J lost 3 bases, with 12 bases between them. Per the germline V gene, CDR1 is SNHLY and CDR2 is FYNNEI. CDR3 in DNA: TGTGCCAGCAGTGAACGCGGGATGGGGACAGATACGCAGTATTTT. Translating it yields CASSERGMGTDTQYF. The full variable domain, rest sourced from reference TRBV2 and TRBJ2-3, is EPEVTQTPSHQVTQMGQEVILRCVPISNHLYFYWYRQILGQKVEFLVSFYNNEISEKSEIFDDQFSVERPDGSNFTLKIRSTKLEDSAMYFCASSERGMGTDTQYFGPGTRLTVL.